These T cell receptor beta chains were read from a single sample in a study of blood T cell repertoires in COVID-19. The repertoire was sequenced with immunoSEQ multiplex PCR; TCRdb's copy has only in-frame clones and lacks some. The sample has about 210,000 clones, about 88% seen once; the top ten hold approximately 0.7%. The sample taken for sequencing was peripheral blood. These receptors were taken from a man aged 35 to 55 with acute or convalescent COVID-19. CDR3s include the opening cysteine and the closing phenylalanine or tryptophan. The order of the fields is V gene, CDR3 protein.

v_call: TRBV7-2; cdr3_aa: CASSPGREPGEQFF
v_call: TRBV28; cdr3_aa: CASTRDRAVGEKLFF
v_call: TRBV19; cdr3_aa: CASSIGQVLGNQPQHF
v_call: TRBV7-9; cdr3_aa: CASSLVGQGDYEQYF
v_call: TRBV13; cdr3_aa: CASSRRYRGNYEQYF
v_call: TRBV5-4; cdr3_aa: CASSLGLQGYGYTF
v_call: TRBV5-6; cdr3_aa: CASRPGQGVSYSGYTF
v_call: TRBV18; cdr3_aa: CASSPGQGQGELFF
v_call: TRBV19; cdr3_aa: CASSISRGSLNEQYF
v_call: TRBV6-5; cdr3_aa: CASSLTGPVGPQHF
v_call: TRBV2; cdr3_aa: CASSVDREYGYTF
v_call: TRBV9; cdr3_aa: CASSVASGVQETQYF
v_call: TRBV28; cdr3_aa: CASSPLGALINQPQHF